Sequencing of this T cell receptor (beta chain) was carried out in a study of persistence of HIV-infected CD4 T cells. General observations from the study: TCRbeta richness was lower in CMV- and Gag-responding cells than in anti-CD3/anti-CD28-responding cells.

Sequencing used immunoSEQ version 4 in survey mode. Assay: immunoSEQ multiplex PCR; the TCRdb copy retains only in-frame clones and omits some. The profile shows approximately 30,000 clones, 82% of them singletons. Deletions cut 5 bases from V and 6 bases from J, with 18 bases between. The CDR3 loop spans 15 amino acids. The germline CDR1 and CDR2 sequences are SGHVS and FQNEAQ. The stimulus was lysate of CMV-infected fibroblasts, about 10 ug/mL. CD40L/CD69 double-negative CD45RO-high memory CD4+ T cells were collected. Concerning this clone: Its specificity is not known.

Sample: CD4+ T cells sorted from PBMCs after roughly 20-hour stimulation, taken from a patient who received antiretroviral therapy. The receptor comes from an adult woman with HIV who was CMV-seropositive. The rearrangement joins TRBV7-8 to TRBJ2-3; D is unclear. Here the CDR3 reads CASSENLGPPDTQYF. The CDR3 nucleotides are TGTGCCAGCAGCGAGAACTTGGGCCCTCCCGATACGCAGTATTTT.